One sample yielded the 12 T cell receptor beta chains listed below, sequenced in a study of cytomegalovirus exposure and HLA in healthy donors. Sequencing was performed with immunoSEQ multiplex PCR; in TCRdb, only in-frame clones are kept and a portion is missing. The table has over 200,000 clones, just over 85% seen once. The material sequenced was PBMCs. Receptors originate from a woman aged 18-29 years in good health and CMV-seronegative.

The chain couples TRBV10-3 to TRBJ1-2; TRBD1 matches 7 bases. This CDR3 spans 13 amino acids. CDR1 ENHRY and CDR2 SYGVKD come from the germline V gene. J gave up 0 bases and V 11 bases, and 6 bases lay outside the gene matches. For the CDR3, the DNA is TGTGCCGCCTCCGGGACAGCTAACTATGGCTACACCTTC. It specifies CAASGTANYGYTF.

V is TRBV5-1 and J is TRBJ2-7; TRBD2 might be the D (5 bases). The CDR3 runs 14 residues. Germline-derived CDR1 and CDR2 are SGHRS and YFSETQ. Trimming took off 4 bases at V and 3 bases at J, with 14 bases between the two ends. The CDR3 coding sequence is TGCGCCAGCAGCCCCCGCGGGCCCGACTACGAGCAGTACTTC. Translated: CASSPRGPDYEQYF.

The CDR3: CASSRGQGFYGYTF. CDR3 coding DNA: TGTGCCAGCAGCAGAGGACAGGGATTCTATGGCTACACCTTC. The V call is TRBV27, the J call TRBJ1-2; TRBD1 matches at 8 bases. The length of the CDR3 is 14 residues. CDR1 is MNHEY, CDR2 SMNVEV, per germline (reference sequence). The V and J ends lost 6 bases and 4 bases, in that order; junction bases with no gene match: 7.

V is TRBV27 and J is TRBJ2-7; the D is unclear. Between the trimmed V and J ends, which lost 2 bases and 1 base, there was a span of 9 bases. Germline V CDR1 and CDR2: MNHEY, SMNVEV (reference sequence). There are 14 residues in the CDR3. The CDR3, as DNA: TGTGCCAGCAGTTTACGCGCTTCATCCTACGAGCAGTACTTC. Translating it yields CASSLRASSYEQYF.

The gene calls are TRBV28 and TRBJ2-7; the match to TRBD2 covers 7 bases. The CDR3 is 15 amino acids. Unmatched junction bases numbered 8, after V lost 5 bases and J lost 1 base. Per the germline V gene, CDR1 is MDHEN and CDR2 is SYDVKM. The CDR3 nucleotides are TGTGCCAGCAGTCCTATACTAGCGTTATCCTACGAGCAGTACTTC. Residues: CASSPILALSYEQYF.

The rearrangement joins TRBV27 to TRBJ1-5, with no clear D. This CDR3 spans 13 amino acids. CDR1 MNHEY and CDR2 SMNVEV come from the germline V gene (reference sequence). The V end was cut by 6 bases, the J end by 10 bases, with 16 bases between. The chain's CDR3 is CASSPEGPAPQHF. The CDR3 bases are TGTGCCAGCAGCCCCGAGGGCCCCGCTCCCCAGCATTTT.

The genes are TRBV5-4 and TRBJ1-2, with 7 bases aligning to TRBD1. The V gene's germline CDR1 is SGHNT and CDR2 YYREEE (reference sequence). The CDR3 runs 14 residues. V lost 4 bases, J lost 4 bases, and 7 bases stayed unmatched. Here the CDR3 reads CASSPGQQIYGYTF. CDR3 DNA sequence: TGTGCCAGCAGCCCGGGACAGCAAATCTATGGCTACACCTTC.

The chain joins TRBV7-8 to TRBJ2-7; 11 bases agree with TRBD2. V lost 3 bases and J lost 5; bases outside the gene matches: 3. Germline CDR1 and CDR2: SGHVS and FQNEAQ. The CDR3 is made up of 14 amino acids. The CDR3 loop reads CASSFLAGGDEQYF. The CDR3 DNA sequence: TGTGCCAGCAGCTTTCTAGCGGGAGGTGACGAGCAGTACTTC.

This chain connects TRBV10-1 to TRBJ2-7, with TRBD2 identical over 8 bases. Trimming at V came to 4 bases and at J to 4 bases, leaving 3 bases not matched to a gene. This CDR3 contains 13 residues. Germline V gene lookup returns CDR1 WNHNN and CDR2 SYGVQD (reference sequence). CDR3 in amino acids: CASSAPGGYEQYF. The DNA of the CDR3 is TGCGCCAGCAGTGCTCCGGGGGGGTACGAGCAGTACTTC.

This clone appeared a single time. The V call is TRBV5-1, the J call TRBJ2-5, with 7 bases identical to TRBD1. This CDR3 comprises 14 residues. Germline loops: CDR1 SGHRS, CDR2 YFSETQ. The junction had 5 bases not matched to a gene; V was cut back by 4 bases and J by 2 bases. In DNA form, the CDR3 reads TGCGCCAGCAGCCCCGACAGGGTTCAAGAGACCCAGTACTTC. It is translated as CASSPDRVQETQYF.

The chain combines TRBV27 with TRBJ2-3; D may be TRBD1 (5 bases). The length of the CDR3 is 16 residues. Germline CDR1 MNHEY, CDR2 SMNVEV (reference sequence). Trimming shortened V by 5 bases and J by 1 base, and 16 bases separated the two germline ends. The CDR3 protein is CASSPGQVSGTDTQYF. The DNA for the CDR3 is TGTGCCAGCAGTCCTGGACAAGTATCTGGCACAGATACGCAGTATTTT.

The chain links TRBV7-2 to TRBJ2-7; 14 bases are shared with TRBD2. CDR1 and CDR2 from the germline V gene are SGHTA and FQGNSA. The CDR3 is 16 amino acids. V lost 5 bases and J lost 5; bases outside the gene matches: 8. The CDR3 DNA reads TGTGCCAGCAGCACGGGACTAGCGGGAGCTTGGGACGAGCAGTACTTC. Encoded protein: CASSTGLAGAWDEQYF.